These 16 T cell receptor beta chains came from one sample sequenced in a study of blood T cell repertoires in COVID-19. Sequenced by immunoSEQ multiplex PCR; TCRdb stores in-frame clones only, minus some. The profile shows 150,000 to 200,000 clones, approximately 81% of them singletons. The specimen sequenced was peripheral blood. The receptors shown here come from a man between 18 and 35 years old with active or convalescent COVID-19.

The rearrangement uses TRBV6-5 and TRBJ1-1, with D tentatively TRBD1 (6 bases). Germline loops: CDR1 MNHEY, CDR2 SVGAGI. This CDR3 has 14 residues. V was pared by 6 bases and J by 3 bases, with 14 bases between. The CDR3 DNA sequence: TGTGCCAGCAGGACGACAGGCCGGGACACTGAAGCTTTCTTT. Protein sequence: CASRTTGRDTEAFF.

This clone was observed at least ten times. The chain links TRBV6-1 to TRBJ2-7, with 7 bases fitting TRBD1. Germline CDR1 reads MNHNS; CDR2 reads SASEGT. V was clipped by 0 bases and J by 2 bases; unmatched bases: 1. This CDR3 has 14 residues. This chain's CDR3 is CASSEAGTAYEQYF. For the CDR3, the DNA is TGTGCCAGCAGTGAAGCGGGGACAGCCTACGAGCAGTACTTC.

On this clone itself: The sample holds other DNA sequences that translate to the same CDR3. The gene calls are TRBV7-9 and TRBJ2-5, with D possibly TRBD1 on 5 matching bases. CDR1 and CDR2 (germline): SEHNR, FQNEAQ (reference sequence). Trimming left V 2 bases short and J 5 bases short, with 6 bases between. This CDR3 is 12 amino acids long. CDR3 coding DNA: TGTGCCAGCAGCTTACAGGGCGAGACCCAGTACTTC. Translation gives CASSLQGETQYF.

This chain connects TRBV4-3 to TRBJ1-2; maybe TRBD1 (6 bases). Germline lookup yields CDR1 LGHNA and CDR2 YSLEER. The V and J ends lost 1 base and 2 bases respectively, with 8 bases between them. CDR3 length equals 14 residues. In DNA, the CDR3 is TGCGCCAGCAGCCAAGGGACAGCCAACTATGGCTACACCTTC. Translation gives CASSQGTANYGYTF.

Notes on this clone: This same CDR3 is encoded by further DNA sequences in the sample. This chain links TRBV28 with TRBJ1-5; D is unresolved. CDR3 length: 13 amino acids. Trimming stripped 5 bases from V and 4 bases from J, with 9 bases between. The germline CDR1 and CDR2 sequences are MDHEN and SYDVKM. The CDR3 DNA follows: TGTGCCAGCAGTCACAGCCCTAATCAGCCCCAGCATTTT. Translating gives CASSHSPNQPQHF.

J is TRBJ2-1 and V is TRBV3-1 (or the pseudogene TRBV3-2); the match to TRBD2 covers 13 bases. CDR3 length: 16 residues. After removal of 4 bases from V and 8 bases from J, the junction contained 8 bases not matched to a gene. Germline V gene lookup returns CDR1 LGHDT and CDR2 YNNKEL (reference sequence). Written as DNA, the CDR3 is TGTGCCAGCAGCCGGGAACTAGCGGGAGGGGTCGATGAGCAGTTCTTC. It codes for CASSRELAGGVDEQFF.

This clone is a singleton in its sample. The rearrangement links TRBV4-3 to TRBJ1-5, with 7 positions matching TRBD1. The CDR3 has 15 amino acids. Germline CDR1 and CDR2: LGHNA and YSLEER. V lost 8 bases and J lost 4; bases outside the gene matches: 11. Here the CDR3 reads CASSKWDSDNQPQHF. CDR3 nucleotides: TGCGCCAGCTCCAAATGGGACAGCGATAATCAGCCCCAGCATTTT.

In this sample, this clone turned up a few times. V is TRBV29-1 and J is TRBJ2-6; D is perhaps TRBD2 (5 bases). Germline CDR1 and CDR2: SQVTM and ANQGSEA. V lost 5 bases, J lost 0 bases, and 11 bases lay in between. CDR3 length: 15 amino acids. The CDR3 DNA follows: TGCAGCGTTTCACGGGGTAGCTCTGGGGCCAACGTCCTGACTTTC. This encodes CSVSRGSSGANVLTF.

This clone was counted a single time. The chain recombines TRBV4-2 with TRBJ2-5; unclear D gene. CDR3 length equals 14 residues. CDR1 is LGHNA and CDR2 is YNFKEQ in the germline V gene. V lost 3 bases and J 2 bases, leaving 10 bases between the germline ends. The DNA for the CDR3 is TGTGCCAGCAGCCAGAATTTCGGGCAAGAGACCCAGTACTTC. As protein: CASSQNFGQETQYF.

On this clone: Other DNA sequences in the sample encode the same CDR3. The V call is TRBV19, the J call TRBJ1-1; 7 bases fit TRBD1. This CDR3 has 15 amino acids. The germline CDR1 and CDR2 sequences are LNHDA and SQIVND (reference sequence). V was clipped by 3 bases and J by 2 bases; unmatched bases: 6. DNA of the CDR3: TGTGCCAGTAGTATTCGACAGGGACTTAACACTGAAGCTTTCTTT. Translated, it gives CASSIRQGLNTEAFF.

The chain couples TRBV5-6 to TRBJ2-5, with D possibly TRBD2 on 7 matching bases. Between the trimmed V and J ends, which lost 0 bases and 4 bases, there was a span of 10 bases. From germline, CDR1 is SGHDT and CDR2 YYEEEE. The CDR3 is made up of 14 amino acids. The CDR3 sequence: CASSLAGGAETQYF. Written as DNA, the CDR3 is TGTGCCAGCAGCTTGGCGGGGGGCGCAGAGACCCAGTACTTC.

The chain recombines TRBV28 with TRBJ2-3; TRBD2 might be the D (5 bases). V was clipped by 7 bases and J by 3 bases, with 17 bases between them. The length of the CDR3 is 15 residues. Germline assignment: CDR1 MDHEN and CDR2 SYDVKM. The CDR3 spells CASTPWGGRTDTQYF. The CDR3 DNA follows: TGTGCCAGCACCCCTTGGGGTGGGAGAACAGATACGCAGTATTTT. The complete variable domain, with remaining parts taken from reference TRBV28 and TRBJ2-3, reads DVKVTQSSRYLVKRTGEKVFLECVQDMDHENMFWYRQDPGLGLRLIYFSYDVKMKEKGDIPEGYSVSREKKERFSLILESASTNQTSMYLCASTPWGGRTDTQYFGPGTRLTVL.

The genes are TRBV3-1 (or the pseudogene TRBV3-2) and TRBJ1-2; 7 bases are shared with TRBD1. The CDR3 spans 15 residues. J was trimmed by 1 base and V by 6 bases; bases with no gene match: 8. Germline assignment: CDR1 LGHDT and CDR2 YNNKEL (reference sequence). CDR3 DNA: TGTGCCAGCAGTCCCCGTGGGACAGTTAACTATGGCTACACCTTC. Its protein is CASSPRGTVNYGYTF.

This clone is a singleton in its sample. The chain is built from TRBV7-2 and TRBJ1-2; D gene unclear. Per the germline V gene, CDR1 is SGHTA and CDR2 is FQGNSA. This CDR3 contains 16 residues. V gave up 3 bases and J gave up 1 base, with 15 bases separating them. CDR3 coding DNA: TGTGCCAGCAGCTTGTTCACACGGAGCGGTAACTATGGCTACACCTTC. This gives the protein CASSLFTRSGNYGYTF.

The CDR3 nucleotides read TGTGCCAGCAGTTACTCGGGCAGAAAATTTACGATGAACACTGAAGCTTTCTTT. Its translation: CASSYSGRKFTMNTEAFF. V is TRBV6-2 or TRBV6-3 and J is TRBJ1-1; no firm D call. The CDR3 sequence is 18 residues long. The V gene lost 0 bases and the J gene lost 0 bases, with 17 bases spanning the gap. The germline gives CDR1 MNHEY, CDR2 SVGEGT.

The CDR3 here is CASAPLPRGNTEAFF. The DNA for the CDR3 is TGTGCCAGCGCACCACTGCCTAGGGGGAACACTGAAGCTTTCTTT. The chain joins TRBV6-5 to TRBJ1-1; possible D gene TRBD1, 5 bases. CDR1 is MNHEY, CDR2 SVGAGI, per germline. There are 15 residues in the CDR3. V was pared by 8 bases and J by 1 base, with 17 bases between.